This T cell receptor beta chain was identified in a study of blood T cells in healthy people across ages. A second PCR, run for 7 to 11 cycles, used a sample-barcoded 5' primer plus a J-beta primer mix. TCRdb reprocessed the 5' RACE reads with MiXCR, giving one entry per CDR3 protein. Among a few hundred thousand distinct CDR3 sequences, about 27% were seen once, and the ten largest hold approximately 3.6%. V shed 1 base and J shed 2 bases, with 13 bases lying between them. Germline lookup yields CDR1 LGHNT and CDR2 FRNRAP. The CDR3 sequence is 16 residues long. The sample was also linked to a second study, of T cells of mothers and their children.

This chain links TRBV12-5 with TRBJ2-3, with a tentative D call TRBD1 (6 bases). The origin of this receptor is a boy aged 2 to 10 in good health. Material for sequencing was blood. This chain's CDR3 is CASGLGTTGTTDTQYF. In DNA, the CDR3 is TGTGCTAGTGGTTTGGGCACAACAGGGACCACAGATACGCAGTATTTT.